This T cell receptor (beta chain) originates from a study of blood T cell repertoires in COVID-19. Germline lookup yields CDR1 ENHRY and CDR2 SYGVKD. The CDR3 has 20 amino acids. J was trimmed by 2 bases and V by 2 bases; bases with no gene match: 12. Sequencing was performed with immunoSEQ multiplex PCR; in TCRdb, only in-frame clones are kept and a portion is missing. The data show about 48,000 clones, 77% seen once. The chain carries TRBV10-3 and TRBJ2-1; 13 bases align to TRBD2. The sequencing input was peripheral blood. The sequence derives from a human donor with active or convalescent COVID-19. The donor label of this sample is uncertain. CDR3 DNA sequence: TGTGCCATCAGTGAGAGGCGACTAGCGGGAGGCCAGCTTACCTACAATGAGCAGTTCTTC. This sequence encodes CAISERRLAGGQLTYNEQFF.